Listed here are 23 T cell receptor beta chains from one sample, sequenced in a study of T cells in Graves' hyperthyroidism and ophthalmopathy. RNA transcripts provided the source from which TCR beta CDR3 regions were amplified. First-round RT-PCR with HTBI primers amplified the TCR CDR3 region. TCRdb analysed the multiplex PCR reads with MiXCR anew, one entry per CDR3 protein. This table holds around 450,000 distinct CDR3 sequences, less than 20% found once. Sequencing was carried out using blood. These receptors originate from a woman younger than 35 with Graves' hyperthyroidism.

This clonotype was seen at least ten times. The chain recombines TRBV3-1 with TRBJ2-5, with D unresolved. The CDR3 runs 13 residues. The ends were cut back, 4 bases at V and 1 base at J, with 7 bases in the middle. CDR1 is LGHDT, CDR2 YNNKEL, per germline (reference sequence). The CDR3 DNA follows: TGTGCCAGCAGCCCTATGGTCCAAGAGACCCAGTACTTC. This encodes CASSPMVQETQYF.

The chain links TRBV13 to TRBJ2-7; 8 bases are a match to TRBD1. CDR3 size: 15 residues. The germline V gene has CDR1 PRHDT and CDR2 FYEKMQ (reference sequence). V shed 3 bases, J shed 1 base, and the junction held 5 bases outside the gene matches. The CDR3, as DNA: TGTGCCAGCAGCTTCGGACAGGGAAGATCCTACGAGCAGTACTTC. It yields the protein CASSFGQGRSYEQYF.

This clonotype was observed at least ten times. The CDR3 sequence: CASSLDRMNTEAFF. The CDR3 bases are TGCGCCAGCAGCTTGGATCGGATGAACACTGAAGCTTTCTTT. V and J are TRBV5-1 and TRBJ1-1; D remains ambiguous. Germline CDR1 reads SGHRS; CDR2 reads YFSETQ. V lost 0 bases, J lost 0 bases, and 6 bases lay in between. CDR3 length equals 14 residues.

This clonotype occurred a few times. The rearrangement joins TRBV27 to TRBJ2-1; 11 bases line up with TRBD2. Germline V gives CDR1 MNHEY, CDR2 SMNVEV (reference sequence). V lost 5 bases, J lost 4 bases, and 10 bases stayed unmatched. This CDR3 spans 17 amino acids. CDR3 residues: CASSPAFLAGGYNEQFF. CDR3 in DNA: TGTGCCAGCAGTCCCGCCTTTCTAGCGGGGGGATACAATGAGCAGTTCTTC.

The chain carries TRBV19 and TRBJ1-5; perhaps TRBD1 as D (5 bases). Trimming removed 7 bases at V and 5 bases at J, with 15 bases between. Per germline, CDR1 LNHDA and CDR2 SQIVND (reference sequence). The CDR3 length is 14 residues. CDR3 amino acids: CASMFWGRDQPQHF. In nucleotides, the CDR3 is TGTGCCAGTATGTTCTGGGGCCGTGATCAGCCCCAGCATTTT.

The CDR3 nucleotides are TGCGCCAGCAGCCCGGCAGGGTATATAACTGAAGCTTTCTTT. It translates to CASSPAGYITEAFF. The chain carries TRBV4-1 and TRBJ1-1; tentatively, D is TRBD1 (5 bases). Germline lookup yields CDR1 MGHRA and CDR2 YSYEKL. Trimming pared 4 bases from V and 5 bases from J, leaving 14 bases between. The CDR3 extends over 14 amino acids.

At least ten counts were recorded for this clonotype. The chain uses TRBV6-1 and TRBJ1-1; no firm D call. The germline V gene encodes CDR1 MNHNS and CDR2 SASEGT. Trimming cost V 5 bases and J 0 bases, with 10 bases left between them. This CDR3 contains 14 residues. CDR3 protein: CASSKDPVNTEAFF. CDR3 nucleotide sequence: TGTGCCAGCAGTAAAGACCCAGTGAACACTGAAGCTTTCTTT.

This chain connects TRBV15 to TRBJ1-4; possibly TRBD1 for D (5 bases). Germline CDR1 LNHNV, CDR2 YYDKDF (reference sequence). This CDR3 is 14 amino acids long. Trimming cost V 2 bases and J 5 bases, with 9 bases left between them. The CDR3: CATSRQGSNEKLFF. The CDR3, as DNA: TGTGCCACCAGCAGACAGGGATCGAATGAAAAACTGTTTTTT. The entire variable domain, with the rest obtained from reference TRBV15 and TRBJ1-4, is as follows: DAMVIQNPRYQVTQFGKPVTLSCSQTLNHNVMYWYQQKSSQAPKLLFHYYDKDFNNEADTPDNFQSRRPNTSFCFLDIRSPGLGDTAMYLCATSRQGSNEKLFFGSGTQLSVL.

At least ten counts were recorded for this clonotype. CDR3 coding DNA: TGTGCCAGCCGACGGACAGAGAACACTGAAGCTTTCTTT. This sequence encodes CASRRTENTEAFF. The V call is TRBV7-9, the J call TRBJ1-1, with a weak D call TRBD1 (6 bases). V dropped 8 bases and J dropped 1 base, with 11 bases sitting between them. The CDR3 extends over 13 amino acids. Germline CDR1 reads SEHNR; CDR2 reads FQNEAQ (reference sequence). The entire variable domain, with the rest obtained from reference TRBV7-9 and TRBJ1-1, is as follows: DTGVSQNPRHKITKRGQNVTFRCDPISEHNRLYWYRQTLGQGPEFLTYFQNEAQLEKSRLLSDRFSAERPKGSFSTLEIQRTEQGDSAMYLCASRRTENTEAFFGQGTRLTVV.

V is TRBV20-1 and J is TRBJ2-2, with 10 bases identical to TRBD1. The CDR3 totals 14 residues. V gave up 6 bases and J gave up 6 bases; unmatched junction bases: 7. Per germline, CDR1 DFQATT and CDR2 SNEGSKA (reference sequence). In DNA, the CDR3 is TGCAGTGCACGCCGGGACAGGGGTGCCGGGGAGCTGTTTTTT. This codes for CSARRDRGAGELFF.

This chain links TRBV11-2 with TRBJ2-2; 8 bases match TRBD2. This CDR3 spans 17 amino acids. Germline CDR1 SGHAT, CDR2 FQNNGV. The junction had 9 bases not matched to a gene; V was cut back by 1 base and J by 5 bases. The CDR3 region is CASSLGRILADTGELFF. For the CDR3, the DNA is TGTGCCAGCAGCTTAGGGCGCATACTAGCGGATACCGGGGAGCTGTTTTTT.

The V call is TRBV3-1, the J call TRBJ1-2; maybe TRBD1 (5 bases). Germline V CDR1 and CDR2: LGHDT, YNNKEL (reference sequence). The CDR3 has 15 residues. Trimming left V 1 base short and J 4 bases short, with 13 bases between. The CDR3 coding sequence is TGTGCCAGCAGCCAAGGAGCAGGGTTGAGCTATGGCTACACCTTC. Protein: CASSQGAGLSYGYTF. Supplemented by reference TRBV3-1 and TRBJ1-2, the full variable domain reads DTAVSQTPKYLVTQMGNDKSIKCEQNLGHDTMYWYKQDSKKFLKIMFSYNNKELIINETVPNRFSPKSPDKAHLNLHINSLELGDSAVYFCASSQGAGLSYGYTFGSGTRLTVV.

The chain links TRBV4-3 to TRBJ2-7, with D perhaps matching TRBD2 (6 bases). CDR3 length: 15 amino acids. Per the germline V gene, CDR1 is LGHNA and CDR2 is YSLEER. The ends were cut back, 0 bases at V and 6 bases at J, with 15 bases in the middle. The CDR3 DNA reads TGCGCCAGCAGCCAAGAAGTAGGAGGGGTAGGCGAGCAGTACTTC. Translated, it gives CASSQEVGGVGEQYF.

This clonotype was found many times. The chain recombines TRBV27 with TRBJ1-2; a possible D gene is TRBD1 (6 bases). The ends were cut back, 7 bases at V and 8 bases at J, with 23 bases in the middle. CDR3 size: 15 residues. Germline lookup yields CDR1 MNHEY and CDR2 SMNVEV (reference sequence). In nucleotides, the CDR3 is TGTGCCAGCAAAGACACGAAGACAGGTCCTCGGGGCTACACCTTC. Its translation is CASKDTKTGPRGYTF.

This clonotype was seen many times. The chain recombines TRBV11-3 with TRBJ2-7; tentatively, D is TRBD1 (5 bases). V lost 2 bases and J 5 bases, leaving 10 bases between the germline ends. CDR3 length: 13 residues. Germline CDR1 is SGHNT and CDR2 is YENEEA. CDR3 amino acids: CASSLQGSHEQYF. The CDR3 nucleotides are TGTGCCAGCAGCTTACAGGGAAGCCACGAGCAGTACTTC.

This clonotype was detected many times. The chain carries TRBV14 and TRBJ2-1; D possibly matches TRBD1 or TRBD2 (5 bases each). V lost 1 base, J lost 7 bases, and 20 bases lay in between. The CDR3 length is 17 residues. Germline CDR1 reads SGHDN; CDR2 reads FVKESK. CDR3 amino acids: CASSQAFGASWVNEQFF. The CDR3 DNA follows: TGTGCCAGCAGCCAAGCATTCGGGGCGTCCTGGGTGAATGAGCAGTTCTTC.

The V and J genes are TRBV3-1 and TRBJ2-5; TRBD2 aligns across 10 bases. V shed 2 bases, J shed 5 bases, and the junction held 8 bases outside the gene matches. Per germline, CDR1 LGHDT and CDR2 YNNKEL (reference sequence). The CDR3 is made up of 16 amino acids. The CDR3 reads CASSQKAGGYGETQYF. DNA for the CDR3: TGTGCCAGCAGCCAAAAAGCGGGAGGGTACGGGGAGACCCAGTACTTC.

The chain joins TRBV13 to TRBJ1-5; D is undetermined. The CDR3 totals 14 residues. Germline V gene data show CDR1 as PRHDT and CDR2 as FYEKMQ (reference sequence). V shed 6 bases and J shed 1 base, with 10 bases lying between them. CDR3 nucleotides: TGTGCCAGCAGGCGGCGCGTGAGCAATCAGCCCCAGCATTTT. Protein: CASRRRVSNQPQHF.

This clonotype was seen a handful of times. This rearrangement joins TRBV2 to TRBJ2-5; D is perhaps TRBD1 or TRBD2 (6 bases each). Deletions cut 11 bases from V and 5 bases from J, with 15 bases between. Germline V gene sequence: CDR1 SNHLY, CDR2 FYNNEI. The CDR3 totals 12 residues. As DNA, the CDR3 is TGTGCCGGCCTAGGGGGGTCGGAGACCCAGTACTTC. Residues: CAGLGGSETQYF.

This chain links TRBV10-3 with TRBJ2-5; D ambiguous. The CDR3 has 12 amino acids. Germline lookup yields CDR1 ENHRY and CDR2 SYGVKD. The V and J ends lost 6 bases and 4 bases respectively, with 9 bases between them. CDR3 region: CAISRRGETQYF. CDR3 sequence (DNA): TGTGCCATCAGCCGGAGAGGAGAGACCCAGTACTTC.

In its sample, this clonotype was seen many times. This chain joins TRBV7-2 and TRBJ2-2; 12 bases are shared with TRBD1. The germline CDR1 and CDR2 sequences are SGHTA and FQGNSA. Unmatched junction bases numbered 13, after V lost 4 bases and J lost 7 bases. The CDR3 sequence is 18 residues long. CDR3: CASSSRPGQGARGGELFF. The CDR3, as DNA: TGTGCCAGCAGCTCAAGACCGGGACAGGGGGCGCGGGGCGGGGAGCTGTTTTTT. The whole variable domain, remainder taken from reference TRBV7-2 and TRBJ2-2, is GAGVSQSPSNKVTEKGKDVELRCDPISGHTALYWYRQSLGQGLEFLIYFQGNSAPDKSGLPSDRFSAERTGGSVSTLTIQRTQQEDSAVYLCASSSRPGQGARGGELFFGEGSRLTVL.

The V and J genes are TRBV29-1 and TRBJ2-7, with 7 bases fitting TRBD2. The germline CDR1 and CDR2 sequences are SQVTM and ANQGSEA. This CDR3 has 13 amino acids. V lost 4 bases and J lost 7; bases outside the gene matches: 10. CDR3 sequence (DNA): TGCAGCGTTGGGAATCGACTAGCAGGGGAGCAGTACTTC. Translation gives CSVGNRLAGEQYF.

This clonotype was counted between two and nine times. The V gene is TRBV6-2 or TRBV6-3, the J gene TRBJ2-5, with no clear D. The CDR3 is 15 amino acids. Per the germline V gene, CDR1 is MNHEY and CDR2 is SVGEGT. Trimming cost V 6 bases and J 5 bases, with 19 bases left between them. CDR3 DNA: TGTGCCAGCAGAAAAATGGAGCTGACTTCTGAGACCCAGTACTTC. Translating gives CASRKMELTSETQYF.